This TCR beta chain is from a study of T cell changes during pregnancy in multiple sclerosis. With 8 bases clipped from V and 3 bases from J, the junction kept 10 bases outside the gene matches. Per germline, CDR1 MDHEN and CDR2 SYDVKM. This CDR3 comprises 15 residues. TCRdb's table, derived via immunoSEQ multiplex PCR, lists solely in-frame clones and lacks some. The sample has approximately 20,000 clones; roughly 89% are singletons. The sequencing here drew on CD8+ T cells from peripheral blood mononuclear cells, taken in the third trimester of pregnancy. The receptor was derived from a female donor in good health, enrolled as a control in a pregnancy study. This chain uses TRBV28 with TRBJ2-1, with 7 bases lining up with TRBD2. CDR3 sequence reads: CASLQRGSLYNEQFF. DNA for the CDR3: TGTGCCAGCCTCCAGCGGGGTTCCCTCTACAATGAGCAGTTCTTC.